This T cell receptor beta chain derives from a study of blood T cell repertoires in COVID-19 (dated by TCRdb to the early 2020s). Looking at the study overall: Collaborator samples came from the United States, Italy and Spain and covered acute and convalescent phases of COVID-19. The prospective study material was composed of cDNA or gDNA derived from T cells, B-cell-depleted T cells, or PBMCs. The dataset comprised deeply sampled blood TCRbeta repertoires from subjects exposed to, actively infected with, or recovered from COVID-19. The repertoires were released in a freely available public database intended as a resource for research on the immune response to SARS-CoV-2. The samples were drawn from two sources: the first 160 participants of the ongoing ImmuneRACE study, and 1,200 or so subjects contributed by 6 global collaborators. Sample metadata almost always included a de-identified subject ID, COVID-19 status, age in years and sex. HLA class I and class II types, where available, came from metadata supplied by the sample provider rather than from assay-based typing. Results the study describes overall, beyond this receptor: Clinical and demographic metadata were provided uncurated, with the amount varying by source and participant.

The germline V gene specifies KGHSH as CDR1 and LQKENI as CDR2. From cysteine to phenylalanine, the CDR3 is 16 amino acids long. The CDR3 DNA has 48 bases and is translated from base 1. The junction shows trimming of 3 bases on V and 3 bases on J, and the gene matches do not reach 6 bases of it. This clone was detected only a few times. Which antigen it targets is not known. Qualities for individual bases were not recorded, and no much larger clone is one base off. Whole blood was collected in K2EDTA tubes by collaborating institutions according to the institutions' own protocols. Collaborator samples were shipped for TCRbeta analysis as frozen whole blood, isolated PBMCs, or DNA extracted from either sample type. TCRbeta CDR3 regions were amplified from genomic DNA using the immunoSEQ Assay, a bias-controlled multiplex PCR. In the source study's methods: Within the assay, amplification of reference gene primers was used to estimate how many nucleated cells each sample contained. To quantify the absolute abundance of each unique TCRbeta CDR3 rearrangement, sequence reads were collapsed and filtered. Productive Simpson clonality was computed per sample as the square root of Simpson's diversity index over productive rearrangements. TCRdb took this table from immuneACCESS and kept in-frame rearrangements with V and J called. Such tables lack part of the clones; where checked against another copy, unresolved V genes explain under half of the gap, and the rest is unexplained. Clone size and the V and J calls come from that table; the DNA yielded D and trimming. In this sample the table shows about 30,000 clones, approximately 80% of which occur a single time. The ten biggest clones cover less than 35% of the sample.

The material sequenced was peripheral blood. The clonotype originates from an elderly man with acute or convalescent COVID-19. The rearranged segments are TRBV18 and TRBJ2-7, with TRBD2 matching 12 junction bases. CDR3 sequence: CASSPRLAGDNYEQYF. The DNA sequence is as follows: TGTGCCAGCTCACCCCGACTAGCGGGAGACAACTACGAGCAGTACTTC.